A single sample gave rise to the 32 T cell receptor beta chains below, sequenced in a study of technical replicates of blood from a handful of donors. Here immunoSEQ multiplex PCR was the method, and the copy in TCRdb shows in-frame clones only, minus some. The sample records about 75,000 clones, 91% being singletons. Specimen: T cells isolated from PBMCs. The source of these receptors is a human donor in good health. Some clones in this sample may be carry-over from other donors' samples.

This clone was counted only a few times. The chain links TRBV5-1 to TRBJ1-1, with TRBD1 matching over 8 bases. This CDR3 has 17 residues. From germline, CDR1 is SGHRS and CDR2 YFSETQ. With 1 base clipped from V and 4 bases from J, the junction kept 12 bases outside the gene matches. CDR3 loop: CASSLFASGGKVTEAFF. As DNA, the CDR3 is TGCGCCAGCAGCTTGTTTGCCTCAGGGGGCAAGGTCACTGAAGCTTTCTTT.

The chain carries TRBV5-4 and TRBJ1-1; tentatively, D is TRBD1 (5 bases). CDR3 length: 12 residues. The ends were cut back, 3 bases at V and 10 bases at J, with 13 bases in the middle. Germline V gives CDR1 SGHNT, CDR2 YYREEE (reference sequence). CDR3 nucleotides: TGTGCCAGCAGCTCTAATATCGACAGAGCTTTCTTT. Translated, it gives CASSSNIDRAFF.

The chain joins TRBV28 to TRBJ1-5; D possibly corresponds to TRBD1 (5 bases). Germline V gene lookup returns CDR1 MDHEN and CDR2 SYDVKM. This CDR3 has 12 amino acids. In DNA form, the CDR3 reads TGTGCGGGGGGGTATAGCAATCAGCCCCAGCATTTT. It encodes CAGGYSNQPQHF.

The V and J genes are TRBV16 and TRBJ1-5, with a weak D call TRBD1 (5 bases). V lost 1 base to trimming and J lost 5 bases, with 18 bases between them. The germline gives CDR1 KGHSY, CDR2 FQNENV. The CDR3 runs 17 residues. CDR3 DNA: TGTGCCAGCAGCCAATTGGGACTGAGAACAAGTGATCAGCCCCAGCATTTT. This encodes CASSQLGLRTSDQPQHF.

This rearrangement joins TRBV19 to TRBJ1-1; TRBD1 is a possible D gene (5 bases). This CDR3 is built from 15 residues. V was cut by 4 bases and J by 1 base, with 13 bases left in between. Per germline, CDR1 LNHDA and CDR2 SQIVND (reference sequence). The CDR3 spells CASSSLSGGNTEAFF. The DNA of the CDR3 is TGTGCCAGTAGTAGTCTCTCCGGGGGGAACACTGAAGCTTTCTTT.

The J gene is TRBJ2-7, the V gene TRBV6-5; D is uncertain. Germline assignment: CDR1 MNHEY and CDR2 SVGAGI. V was pared by 6 bases and J by 6 bases, with 15 bases between. This CDR3 contains 13 residues. CDR3 protein: CASSRGPVGEQYF. In nucleotides, the CDR3 is TGTGCCAGCAGCCGAGGCCCGGTCGGCGAGCAGTACTTC.

The V gene is TRBV4-2, the J gene TRBJ2-2, with 14 nucleotides matching TRBD2. This CDR3 comprises 17 residues. Germline V gene sequence: CDR1 LGHNA, CDR2 YNFKEQ. J gave up 7 bases and V 6 bases, and 10 bases lay outside the gene matches. CDR3 sequence: CASSPGLAGGEDGELFF. The CDR3 DNA reads as TGTGCCAGCAGTCCAGGACTAGCGGGAGGTGAAGACGGGGAGCTGTTTTTT.

The chain is built from TRBV27 and TRBJ2-5; D may be TRBD1 (5 bases). The CDR3 spans 14 residues. Trimming cost V 1 base and J 2 bases, with 8 bases left between them. Germline CDR1 is MNHEY and CDR2 is SMNVEV (reference sequence). The CDR3 spells CASSLWGRQETQYF. For the CDR3, the DNA is TGTGCCAGCAGTTTATGGGGCAGACAAGAGACCCAGTACTTC.

The V and J genes are TRBV18 and TRBJ2-3; TRBD1 might be the D (6 bases). V was pared by 3 bases and J by 1 base, with 14 bases between. Germline loops: CDR1 KGHSH, CDR2 LQKENI. There are 16 residues in the CDR3. For the CDR3, the DNA is TGTGCCAGCTCACCCCAACAGGGTTTCGGCACAGATACGCAGTATTTT. Protein: CASSPQQGFGTDTQYF.

This chain joins TRBV6-1 and TRBJ2-7, with D unresolved. Germline loops: CDR1 MNHNS, CDR2 SASEGT. The CDR3 is 12 residues long. The ends were cut back, 1 base at V and 3 bases at J, with 4 bases in the middle. Here the CDR3 reads CASSEGSYEQYF. In nucleotides, the CDR3 is TGTGCCAGCAGTGAAGGCAGCTACGAGCAGTACTTC.

The J gene is TRBJ2-7, the V gene TRBV5-1; 7 nucleotides line up with TRBD2. After removal of 3 bases from V and 1 base from J, the junction contained 7 bases not matched to a gene. The CDR3 contains 15 residues. CDR1 and CDR2 (germline): SGHRS, YFSETQ. The CDR3: CASSYSSGDSYEQYF. CDR3 sequence (DNA): TGCGCCAGCAGCTATTCTAGCGGAGATTCCTACGAGCAGTACTTC.

The V call is TRBV6-5, the J call TRBJ1-2; 8 bases line up with TRBD1. CDR1 is MNHEY and CDR2 is SVGAGI in the germline V gene. Trimming removed 1 base from V and 1 base from J; junction bases left unmatched: 5. The CDR3 is 16 amino acids. The CDR3 reads CASSYFSGGVNYGYTF. The DNA for the CDR3 is TGTGCCAGCAGTTACTTCTCAGGGGGCGTTAACTATGGCTACACCTTC.

The chain is built from TRBV19 and TRBJ2-7, with D possibly TRBD2 on 5 matching bases. V was cut by 6 bases and J by 3 bases, with 12 bases left in between. This CDR3 has 13 residues. The germline V gene encodes CDR1 LNHDA and CDR2 SQIVND (reference sequence). The CDR3 DNA sequence: TGTGCCAGTAGAGGACGGAGCGGCTACGAGCAGTACTTC. The encoded protein is CASRGRSGYEQYF.

V and J are TRBV14 and TRBJ2-1; D is uncertain. V was cut by 0 bases and J by 4 bases, with 22 bases left in between. The CDR3 is 19 amino acids. CDR1 is SGHDN, CDR2 FVKESK, per germline. DNA for the CDR3: TGTGCCAGCAGCCAAGATCCCGCCGACAACGGCCTTATTTACAATGAGCAGTTCTTC. It encodes CASSQDPADNGLIYNEQFF.

V and J are TRBV27 and TRBJ2-2; tentatively, D is TRBD2 (5 bases). The CDR3 extends over 14 amino acids. V shed 7 bases and J shed 8 bases, with 17 bases lying between them. Germline CDR1 MNHEY, CDR2 SMNVEV (reference sequence). CDR3 nucleotide sequence: TGTGCCAGCACCCGGGGTCCGAACGGAGGGGAGCTGTTTTTT. Protein: CASTRGPNGGELFF.

The V gene is TRBV6-1, the J gene TRBJ2-6; 7 nucleotides align to TRBD2. This CDR3 contains 15 residues. From germline, CDR1 is MNHNS and CDR2 SASEGT. V was clipped by 7 bases and J by 0 bases; unmatched bases: 3. CDR3 DNA sequence: TGTGCCAGCACCCCGGGGGGCTCTGGGGCCAACGTCCTGACTTTC. Encoded protein: CASTPGGSGANVLTF.

The chain joins TRBV6-1 to TRBJ2-2; TRBD1 agrees at 8 bases. This CDR3 region has 16 residues. CDR1 and CDR2 from the germline V gene are MNHNS and SASEGT. V dropped 3 bases and J dropped 6; count of bases not matched to a gene: 9. CDR3 bases: TGTGCCAGCAGTGATTATCGGGACAGGTTCTCCGGGGAGCTGTTTTTT. Residues: CASSDYRDRFSGELFF.

The rearrangement uses TRBV28 and TRBJ2-3; 9 bases are a match to TRBD1. Germline CDR1 MDHEN, CDR2 SYDVKM. This CDR3 is built from 15 residues. Unmatched junction bases numbered 9, after V lost 10 bases and J lost 1 base. The CDR3 is CATAKGQGGTDTQYF. The CDR3 DNA is TGTGCCACCGCGAAGGGACAGGGTGGCACAGATACGCAGTATTTT.

This sequence joins TRBV7-2 and TRBJ2-7, with D maybe TRBD1 (6 bases). Trimming cost V 2 bases and J 4 bases, with 12 bases left between them. The CDR3 spans 14 residues. Germline assignment: CDR1 SGHTA and CDR2 FQGNSA. The CDR3 loop is CASSLSGAPYEQYF. For the CDR3, the DNA is TGTGCCAGCAGCTTATCAGGGGCCCCGTACGAGCAGTACTTC.

This chain uses TRBV9 with TRBJ2-2; 7 bases line up with TRBD1. The germline V gene has CDR1 SGDLS and CDR2 YYNGEE. The CDR3 is 19 residues long. With V trimmed by 3 bases and J by 4 bases, 18 bases remained unmatched. CDR3 loop: CASSARQGGMHRSTGELFF. In nucleotides, the CDR3 is TGTGCCAGCAGCGCGCGACAGGGTGGGATGCATCGAAGCACCGGGGAGCTGTTTTTT.

In DNA, the CDR3 is TGTGCCAGCAGCCCCACTCCCGAAGCTTTCTTT. It yields the protein CASSPTPEAFF. The rearrangement links TRBV7-2 to TRBJ1-1, with unresolved D. CDR3 length equals 11 residues. V was cut by 5 bases and J by 8 bases, with 9 bases left in between. In germline, CDR1 is SGHTA, CDR2 FQGNSA.

In DNA, the CDR3 is TGTGCCAGCTCACCCGCTAGCGGGGTTAACTACGAGCAGTACTTC. It yields the protein CASSPASGVNYEQYF. The chain couples TRBV18 to TRBJ2-7; 9 positions agree with TRBD2. The germline gives CDR1 KGHSH, CDR2 LQKENI. This CDR3 spans 15 amino acids. Trimming at V came to 3 bases and at J to 3 bases, leaving 6 bases not matched to a gene. Full variable domain (remainder filled in from reference TRBV18 and TRBJ2-7): NAGVMQNPRHLVRRRGQEARLRCSPMKGHSHVYWYRQLPEEGLKFMVYLQKENIIDESGMPKERFSAEFPKEGPSILRIQQVVRGDSAAYFCASSPASGVNYEQYFGPGTRLTVT.

This rearrangement joins TRBV4-1 to TRBJ2-1; D remains ambiguous. The CDR3 runs to 13 residues. Per the germline V gene, CDR1 is MGHRA and CDR2 is YSYEKL. Trimming stripped 2 bases from V and 3 bases from J, with 5 bases between. The CDR3 bases are TGCGCCAGCAGCCAACGCTACTACAATGAGCAGTTCTTC. Translation gives CASSQRYYNEQFF.

This sequence joins TRBV6-1 and TRBJ1-2; TRBD1 agrees at 10 bases. Trimming cost V 2 bases and J 1 base; bases outside gene matches: 4. The CDR3 runs to 16 residues. CDR1 MNHNS and CDR2 SASEGT come from the germline V gene. Written as DNA, the CDR3 is TGTGCCAGCAGTGAACCGGGGGACAGGGGTAACTATGGCTACACCTTC. It is translated as CASSEPGDRGNYGYTF.

V gene TRBV7-8 combines with J gene TRBJ2-1; 9 nucleotides align to TRBD1. This CDR3 has 16 residues. J gave up 8 bases and V 4 bases, and 12 bases lay outside the gene matches. Germline lookup yields CDR1 SGHVS and CDR2 FQNEAQ. The CDR3 DNA sequence: TGTGCCAGCAGCTCATTTCCGGGACAGGGATGGGATGAGCAGTTCTTC. Translation gives CASSSFPGQGWDEQFF.

J is TRBJ2-5 and V is TRBV2; TRBD1 might be the D (6 bases). CDR1 is SNHLY, CDR2 FYNNEI, per germline. V was cut by 7 bases and J by 5 bases, with 17 bases left in between. The CDR3 extends over 14 amino acids. CDR3 sequence reads: CASTSRDMGETQYF. The CDR3 nucleotides are TGTGCCAGCACTTCCCGGGACATGGGGGAGACCCAGTACTTC.

The chain is built from TRBV14 and TRBJ2-1; 12 bases are a match to TRBD2. V shed 4 bases, J shed 4 bases, and the junction held 11 bases outside the gene matches. The CDR3 has 18 amino acids. Germline-derived CDR1 and CDR2 are SGHDN and FVKESK. CDR3 in amino acids: CASSPGLAGPRGYNEQFF. The CDR3 DNA follows: TGTGCCAGCAGCCCAGGACTAGCGGGACCCCGCGGGTACAATGAGCAGTTCTTC.

This clone was observed a handful of times. The rearrangement joins TRBV2 to TRBJ1-5; 9 bases line up with TRBD1. This CDR3 region has 16 residues. V shed 0 bases and J 7 bases; nucleotides not matched to a gene: 7. Per germline, CDR1 SNHLY and CDR2 FYNNEI. CDR3 in amino acids: CASSEAPGQGFQPQHF. In nucleotides, the CDR3 is TGTGCCAGCAGTGAAGCGCCGGGACAGGGATTCCAGCCCCAGCATTTT.

The chain couples TRBV2 to TRBJ2-7; D is perhaps TRBD2 (6 bases). V shed 8 bases and J shed 2 bases, with 16 bases lying between them. Germline lookup yields CDR1 SNHLY and CDR2 FYNNEI. The CDR3 has 14 residues. This chain's CDR3 is CASGRNTNTYEQYF. CDR3 in DNA: TGTGCCAGCGGGAGGAACACAAATACCTACGAGCAGTACTTC.

For the CDR3, the DNA is TGTGCCAGCAGCCCTAGGAAACCCGGGACAGCCATCCCCTTCGGCTACACCTTC. Its translation is CASSPRKPGTAIPFGYTF. This chain connects TRBV28 to TRBJ1-2; 7 bases match TRBD1. This CDR3 has 18 residues. Germline loops: CDR1 MDHEN, CDR2 SYDVKM. The junction had 24 bases not matched to a gene; V was cut back by 6 bases and J by 8 bases.

In this sample, this clone turned up once. CDR3 DNA: TGTGCCAGCTCGGCAGGGATGGAGACCCAGTACTTC. Its protein is CASSAGMETQYF. This chain links TRBV2 with TRBJ2-5, with a weak D call TRBD1 (5 bases). V lost 8 bases to trimming and J lost 5 bases, with 12 bases between them. This CDR3 has 12 residues. Germline V gene data show CDR1 as SNHLY and CDR2 as FYNNEI.

The rearrangement links TRBV6-5 to TRBJ1-5; D unclear. With 2 bases removed from V and 4 bases from J, the gap between germline ends came to 6 bases. This CDR3 contains 13 residues. The germline gives CDR1 MNHEY, CDR2 SVGAGI. The CDR3 DNA is TGTGCCAGCAGTTACAGCCCTAATCAGCCCCAGCATTTT. Translated, it gives CASSYSPNQPQHF.